A single sample is the source of the 8 T cell receptor beta chains below, sequenced in a study of blood T cell repertoires in COVID-19 (dated by TCRdb to 2020 to 2022). The library was prepared using the immunoSEQ multiplex PCR assay. TCRdb obtained this table from immuneACCESS and retained in-frame rearrangements with V and J assigned. These tables miss some clones; where compared with another copy, unresolved V genes account for less than half of the shortfall, and the remainder is unexplained. The sample table lists 120,000 to 150,000 clones, 80% to 90% of them with a count of one. The ten top clones hold 3% to 3.5% of the sample. What was sequenced was PBMCs or T cells enriched from blood (not recorded which). The source of these receptors is a woman aged 45-65 years with acute COVID-19.

The chain links TRBV7-9 to TRBJ1-2, with 7 bases lining up with TRBD1. Germline CDR1 SEHNR, CDR2 FQNEAQ (reference sequence). CDR3 length: 12 amino acids. V lost 2 bases, J lost 6 bases, and 0 bases stayed unmatched. The CDR3 DNA reads TGTGCCAGCAGCTTACAGGGGGATGGCTACACCTTC. It translates to CASSLQGDGYTF.

This chain uses TRBV30 with TRBJ1-1; 8 positions agree with TRBD1. The CDR3 loop spans 13 amino acids. The V segment lost 4 bases and the J segment 3 bases; nucleotides outside the gene matches: 4. Germline CDR1 is GTSNPN and CDR2 is SVGIG (reference sequence). CDR3 residues: CAWMQGAYTEAFF. The DNA for the CDR3 is TGTGCCTGGATGCAGGGGGCGTACACTGAAGCTTTCTTT.

J is TRBJ2-7 and V is TRBV2; TRBD1 aligns across 8 bases. V lost 3 bases to trimming and J lost 0 bases; unmatched junction nucleotides: 4. CDR3 size: 15 residues. Per germline, CDR1 SNHLY and CDR2 FYNNEI. CDR3 DNA sequence: TGTGCCAGCAGTGATATTACAGGGGGCTCCTACGAGCAGTACTTC. This translates into CASSDITGGSYEQYF.

V is TRBV6-4 and J is TRBJ1-6; no clear D. V shed 8 bases and J shed 8 bases, with 16 bases lying between them. Germline V gene data show CDR1 as MRHNA and CDR2 as SNTAGT. CDR3 length equals 14 residues. This CDR3 is CASSEEVGDSPLHF. The CDR3, as DNA: TGTGCCAGCTCCGAGGAAGTCGGTGATTCACCCCTCCACTTT.

The rearrangement uses TRBV18 and TRBJ2-7, with TRBD1 matching over 9 bases. Losses at the gene ends were 2 bases for V and 4 bases for J; bases not matched to a gene: 9. CDR3 length: 16 amino acids. Germline loops: CDR1 KGHSH, CDR2 LQKENI. The CDR3 reads CASSPNAPGQGYEQYF. Here the CDR3 DNA reads TGTGCCAGCTCACCAAACGCGCCGGGACAGGGTTACGAGCAGTACTTC.

The J gene is TRBJ1-1, the V gene TRBV2, with a possible D match to TRBD1 (6 bases). The CDR3 is 15 residues long. Germline CDR1 is SNHLY and CDR2 is FYNNEI. Between the trimmed V and J ends, which lost 6 bases and 1 base, there was a span of 15 bases. CDR3 DNA: TGTGCCAGCAGGGGGGCGGACACGACGAACACTGAAGCTTTCTTT. Its protein is CASRGADTTNTEAFF.

This clone has more than one count but fewer than ten. V gene TRBV7-2 combines with J gene TRBJ2-3; unclear D gene. The CDR3 runs to 14 residues. Germline CDR1 and CDR2: SGHTA and FQGNSA. V lost 5 bases, J lost 1 base, and 10 bases lay in between. The CDR3 DNA is TGTGCCAGCAGCACACCACCCCGCACAGATACGCAGTATTTT. It specifies CASSTPPRTDTQYF.

The gene calls are TRBV5-1 and TRBJ2-7; no definite D call. Germline assignment: CDR1 SGHRS and CDR2 YFSETQ. This CDR3 is 16 amino acids long. Trimming cost V 0 bases and J 1 base, with 14 bases left between them. The CDR3: CASSLDPTIRSYEQYF. The DNA of the CDR3 is TGCGCCAGCAGCTTGGACCCTACCATAAGATCCTACGAGCAGTACTTC.